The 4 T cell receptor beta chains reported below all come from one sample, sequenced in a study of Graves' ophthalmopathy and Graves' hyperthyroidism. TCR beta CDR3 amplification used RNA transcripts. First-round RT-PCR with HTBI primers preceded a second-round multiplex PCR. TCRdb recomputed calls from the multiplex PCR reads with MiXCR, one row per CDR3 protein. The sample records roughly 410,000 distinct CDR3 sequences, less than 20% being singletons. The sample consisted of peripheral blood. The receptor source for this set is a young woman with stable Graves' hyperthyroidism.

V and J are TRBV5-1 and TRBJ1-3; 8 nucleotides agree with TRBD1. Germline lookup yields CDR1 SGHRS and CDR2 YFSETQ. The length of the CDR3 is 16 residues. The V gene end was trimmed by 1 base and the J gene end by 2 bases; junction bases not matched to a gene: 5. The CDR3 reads CASSLRTGGPGNTIYF. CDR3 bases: TGCGCCAGCAGCTTGAGAACAGGGGGGCCTGGAAACACCATATATTTT. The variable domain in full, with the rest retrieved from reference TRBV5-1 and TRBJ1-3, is KAGVTQTPRYLIKTRGQQVTLSCSPISGHRSVSWYQQTPGQGLQFLFEYFSETQRNKGNFPGRFSGRQFSNSRSEMNVSTLELGDSALYLCASSLRTGGPGNTIYFGEGSWLTVV.

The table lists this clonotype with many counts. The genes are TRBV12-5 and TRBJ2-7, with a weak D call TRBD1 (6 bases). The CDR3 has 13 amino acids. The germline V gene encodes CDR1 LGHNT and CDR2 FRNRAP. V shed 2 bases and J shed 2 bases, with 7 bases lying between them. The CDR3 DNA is TGTGCTAGTGGTTTGAACAGGGCCTACGAGCAGTACTTC. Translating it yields CASGLNRAYEQYF.

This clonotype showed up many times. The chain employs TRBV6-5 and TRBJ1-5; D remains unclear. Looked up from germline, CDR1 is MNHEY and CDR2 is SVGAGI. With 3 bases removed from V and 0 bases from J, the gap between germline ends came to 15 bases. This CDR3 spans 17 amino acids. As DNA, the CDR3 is TGTGCCAGCAGTTATCTACGTCAGAGTGATAGCAATCAGCCCCAGCATTTT. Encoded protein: CASSYLRQSDSNQPQHF.

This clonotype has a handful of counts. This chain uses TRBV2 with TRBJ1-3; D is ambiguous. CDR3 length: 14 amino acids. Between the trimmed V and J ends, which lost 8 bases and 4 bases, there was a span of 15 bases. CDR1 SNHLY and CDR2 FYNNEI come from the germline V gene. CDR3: CASGVWGSGNTIYF. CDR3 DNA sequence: TGTGCCAGCGGAGTGTGGGGTTCCGGAAACACCATATATTTT. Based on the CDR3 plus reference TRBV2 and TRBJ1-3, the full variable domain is EPEVTQTPSHQVTQMGQEVILRCVPISNHLYFYWYRQILGQKVEFLVSFYNNEISEKSEIFDDQFSVERPDGSNFTLKIRSTKLEDSAMYFCASGVWGSGNTIYFGEGSWLTVV.